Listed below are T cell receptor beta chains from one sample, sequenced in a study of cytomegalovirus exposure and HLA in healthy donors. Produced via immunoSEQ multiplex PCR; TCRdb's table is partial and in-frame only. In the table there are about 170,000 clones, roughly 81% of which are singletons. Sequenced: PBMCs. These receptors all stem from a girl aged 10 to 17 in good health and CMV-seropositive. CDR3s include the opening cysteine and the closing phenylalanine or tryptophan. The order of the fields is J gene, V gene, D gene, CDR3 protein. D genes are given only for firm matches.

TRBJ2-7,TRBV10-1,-,CASSDHYEQYF
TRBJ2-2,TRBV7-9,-,CASRAARDNTGELFF
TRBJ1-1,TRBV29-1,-,CSVGGRLNTEAFF
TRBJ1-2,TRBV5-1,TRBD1,CASSSGTVFNYGYTF
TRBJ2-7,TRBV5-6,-,CASSSTPRYEQYF
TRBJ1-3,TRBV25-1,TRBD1,CASNGQDWRNTIYF
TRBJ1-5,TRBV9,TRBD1,CASSSGQSNQPQHF
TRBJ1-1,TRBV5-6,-,CASSYGVPGRNTEAFF
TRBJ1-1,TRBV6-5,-,CASSYLRWTEAFF
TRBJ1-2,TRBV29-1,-,CSVEDREGSGYGYTF
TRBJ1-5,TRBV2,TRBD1,CASSVRGQGGNQPQHF
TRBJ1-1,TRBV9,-,CASSPDTNTEAFF
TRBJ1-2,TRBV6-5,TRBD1,CASSYGTGGIYGYTF
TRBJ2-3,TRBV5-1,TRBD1,CASSPDRGRLDTQYF
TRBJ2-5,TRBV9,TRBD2,CASSPRSGGAETQYF
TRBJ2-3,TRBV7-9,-,CASSLVGATDTQYF
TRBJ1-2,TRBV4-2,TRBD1,CASSTRDRGDYGYTF
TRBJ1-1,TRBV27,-,CASSLKGVTEAFF
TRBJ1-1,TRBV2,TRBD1,CASRSRGYTDTEAFF
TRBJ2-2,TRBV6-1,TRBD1,CASSDLWTGTNTGELFF
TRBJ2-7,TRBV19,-,CASSIRGSPYEQYF
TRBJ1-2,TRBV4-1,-,CASSQELGQQGEATF
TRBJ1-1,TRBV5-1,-,CASSPTLGQGTEAFF
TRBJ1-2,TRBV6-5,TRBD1,CASSDGDRGLGYTF
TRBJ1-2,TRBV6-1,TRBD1,CASRQSGQSYGYTF
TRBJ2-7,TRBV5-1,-,CASRLQGEYEQYF
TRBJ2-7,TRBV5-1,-,CASSPTGYEQYF
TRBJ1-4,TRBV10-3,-,CAISPGGRGYHNEKLFF
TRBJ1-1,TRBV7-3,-,CAPSMGKTGLGTEAFF
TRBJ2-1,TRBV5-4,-,CASSLDSGSSYNEQFF
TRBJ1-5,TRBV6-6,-,CATAIVPSNQPQHF
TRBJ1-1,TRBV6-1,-,CASSVGGLGDEAFF
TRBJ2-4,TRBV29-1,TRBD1,CSVAGQGNIQYF
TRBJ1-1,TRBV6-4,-,CASSEGPTNTEAFF
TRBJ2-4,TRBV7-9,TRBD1,CASSVDRDGNIQYF
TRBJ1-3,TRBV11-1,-,CASSLTTVIGSGNTIYF
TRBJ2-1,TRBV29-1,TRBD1,CSADRPSSYNEQFF
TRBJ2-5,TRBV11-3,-,CASTNGQTQETQYF
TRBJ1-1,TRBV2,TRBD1,CASSDLTGVDAFF
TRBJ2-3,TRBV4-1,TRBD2,CASSQGAGGTDTQYF
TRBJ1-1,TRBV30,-,CAWSGGPGLAFF
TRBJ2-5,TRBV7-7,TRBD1,CASSRDSQETQYF
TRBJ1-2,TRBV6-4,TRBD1,CASSPGQGSYGYTF
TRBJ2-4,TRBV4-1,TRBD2,CASSHRTSGYYPLAKNIQYF
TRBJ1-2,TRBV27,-,CASSSRQNYGYTF
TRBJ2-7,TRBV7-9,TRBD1,CASSTPRTGERYEQYF
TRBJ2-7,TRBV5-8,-,CASSLGTFYSYEQYF
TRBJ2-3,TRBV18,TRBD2,CASSPSGGKGTDTQYF
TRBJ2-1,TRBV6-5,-,CASSYRGYNEQFF
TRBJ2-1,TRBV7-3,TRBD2,CASSFTGTSNEQFF
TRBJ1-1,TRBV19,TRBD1,CASNGRGLTEAFF
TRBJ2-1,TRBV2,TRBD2,CASSRGGGGQFF
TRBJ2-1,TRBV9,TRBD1,CASSVEDRGLSNEQFF
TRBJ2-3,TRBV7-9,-,CASSLARLGTDTQYF
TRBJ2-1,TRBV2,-,CATGSRLVGDEQFF
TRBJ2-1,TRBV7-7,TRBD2,CASSPQRGGSSYNEQFF
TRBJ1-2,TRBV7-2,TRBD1,CASSLGGQGPTNYGYTF